A selection of T cell receptor beta chains follows, all from one sample in a study of cytomegalovirus exposure and HLA in healthy donors. The table came from immunoSEQ multiplex PCR; TCRdb's copy has only in-frame clones and leaves some out. The data show 150,000 or so clones, 80% seen once. What was sequenced was PBMCs. The source of these receptors is a woman in her forties in good health and CMV-seropositive. CDR3s include the opening cysteine and the closing phenylalanine or tryptophan. Clone size is not always given. Where it is, it says once, few, many or a class for expanded clones.

cdr3_aa j_call clone_size v_call
CSVLGGVSTDTQYF TRBJ2-3 . TRBV29-1
CASSVATTETDTQYF TRBJ2-3 . TRBV9
CASSIQRKQFF TRBJ2-1 . TRBV19
CASSYSGGDNQPQHF TRBJ1-5 . TRBV6-5
CASSERYQETQYF TRBJ2-5 once TRBV6-1
CASSQGRFGTSGYEQYF TRBJ2-7 few TRBV4-1
CASSLPGGPSTDTQYF TRBJ2-3 . TRBV27
CAWSSFRDRDFVTSEAFF TRBJ1-1 . TRBV30
CASSPPSDTTPLFNEKLFF TRBJ1-4 . TRBV2
CASSLGSQGMSTEAFF TRBJ1-1 . TRBV7-8
CASSLSYSLLAGAAETQYF TRBJ2-5 . TRBV5-1
CASSPTRGTPKNIQYF TRBJ2-4 . TRBV18
CASSHTSGRAYEQYF TRBJ2-7 . TRBV7-9
CASTESRTSGRSGELFF TRBJ2-2 . TRBV5-4
CASSLRDTGSEAFF TRBJ1-1 once TRBV27
CASTATSGGPEQYF TRBJ2-7 . TRBV27
CASSLGGFGANVLTF TRBJ2-6 few TRBV5-6
CASSLGVAGGGVDTQYF TRBJ2-3 . TRBV11-2
CASSLAGQGTNEKLFF TRBJ1-4 . TRBV5-6
CASSLIQGAADTQYF TRBJ2-3 . TRBV7-3